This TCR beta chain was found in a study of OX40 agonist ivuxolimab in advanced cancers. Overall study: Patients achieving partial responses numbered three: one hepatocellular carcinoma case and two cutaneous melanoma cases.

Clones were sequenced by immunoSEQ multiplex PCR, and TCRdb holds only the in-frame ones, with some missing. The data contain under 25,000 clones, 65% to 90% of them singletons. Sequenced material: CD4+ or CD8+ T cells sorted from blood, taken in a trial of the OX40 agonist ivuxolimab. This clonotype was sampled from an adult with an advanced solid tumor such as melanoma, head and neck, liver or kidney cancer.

The DNA of the CDR3 is TGTGCCAGCAGCCCTGATAGTAGCGGGGGGGCCCGGAAGACCCAGTACTTC. Its translation is CASSPDSSGGARKTQYF. V gene TRBV11-2 combines with J gene TRBJ2-5; 11 bases agree with TRBD2. The CDR3 contains 17 residues. CDR1 is SGHAT and CDR2 is FQNNGV in the germline V gene. V trimming: 5 bases; J trimming: 6 bases; junction bases outside the gene matches: 14.